Here is one T cell receptor (beta chain) with its context. This table comes from immunoSEQ multiplex PCR, and its TCRdb copy is limited to in-frame clones, with some not included. Here the sample spans 65,000 to 80,000 clones, 85% to 95% being singletons. Unmatched junction bases numbered 6, after V lost 1 base and J lost 6 bases. The length of the CDR3 is 15 residues. Germline CDR1 is LGHNA and CDR2 is YSLEER. This entry comes from a study of technical replicates of blood from a few donors. The sample was T cells isolated from PBMCs. The receptor was derived from a human donor in good health. The chain carries TRBV4-3 and TRBJ1-5; TRBD1 matches 7 bases. In nucleotides, the CDR3 is TGCGCCAGCAGCCAAGTCGTCCAGGGGGGTCAGCCCCAGCATTTT. It specifies CASSQVVQGGQPQHF.